This T cell receptor (beta chain) was obtained from a study of blood T cell repertoires in COVID-19. About the study: Donors in the United States, Italy and Spain gave samples during acute or convalescent COVID-19. Sample material is recorded as cDNA or gDNA derived from T cells, B-cell-depleted T cells, or PBMCs.

The table came from immunoSEQ multiplex PCR; TCRdb's copy has only in-frame clones and leaves some out. The sample lists fewer than 120,000 clones, about 72% occurring once. The clonotype was recovered from a woman aged 55-69 years with acute or convalescent COVID-19. Sequenced material: peripheral blood.

In DNA form, the CDR3 reads TGTGCCAGCAGTTACCCCGGGGGAATAAGCAATGAGCAGTTCTTC. Amino acids: CASSYPGGISNEQFF. The rearrangement joins TRBV6-5 to TRBJ2-1; a possible D gene is TRBD2 (6 bases). Trimming pared 2 bases from V and 6 bases from J, leaving 14 bases between. CDR1 and CDR2 (germline): MNHEY, SVGAGI. This CDR3 spans 15 amino acids.